This T cell receptor beta chain was profiled in a study of shared clonotypes between healthy human individuals. Across the study: Aged 18 to 49, the donors were a couple of women and a few men. Donors had three CD4 naive, three CD4 memory, two CD8 naive and one CD8 memory plate apiece. Study conclusions and caveats: Among donors, sharing of clonotypes was expected to be affected by sequencing depth. Shared clonotypes: roughly 5% naive CD4, about 3.5% naive CD8, roughly 2.2% memory CD4, 0.4% memory CD8.

Naive CD8 cells were CD45RO-negative, positively selected for CCR7, excluding terminally differentiated effector memory CD45RA+ cells. As concerns this clone: Its antigen is not identified.

Assay: immunoSEQ multiplex PCR; the TCRdb copy retains only in-frame clones and omits some. The top ten clones hold roughly 1% of a sample with some 2 million clones, about 95% of them seen once. Germline-derived CDR1 and CDR2 are SGHTA and FQGNSA. The V gene end was trimmed by 5 bases and the J gene end by 2 bases; junction bases not matched to a gene: 3. This CDR3 region has 15 residues. This chain joins TRBV7-2 and TRBJ2-1; TRBD1 aligns across 10 bases. The specimen was naive CD8+ T cells sorted from blood. This TCR derives from a man aged 18 to 30 in good health. This CDR3 reads CASSADRGPYNEQFF. CDR3 bases: TGTGCCAGCAGCGCCGACAGGGGGCCCTACAATGAGCAGTTCTTC.